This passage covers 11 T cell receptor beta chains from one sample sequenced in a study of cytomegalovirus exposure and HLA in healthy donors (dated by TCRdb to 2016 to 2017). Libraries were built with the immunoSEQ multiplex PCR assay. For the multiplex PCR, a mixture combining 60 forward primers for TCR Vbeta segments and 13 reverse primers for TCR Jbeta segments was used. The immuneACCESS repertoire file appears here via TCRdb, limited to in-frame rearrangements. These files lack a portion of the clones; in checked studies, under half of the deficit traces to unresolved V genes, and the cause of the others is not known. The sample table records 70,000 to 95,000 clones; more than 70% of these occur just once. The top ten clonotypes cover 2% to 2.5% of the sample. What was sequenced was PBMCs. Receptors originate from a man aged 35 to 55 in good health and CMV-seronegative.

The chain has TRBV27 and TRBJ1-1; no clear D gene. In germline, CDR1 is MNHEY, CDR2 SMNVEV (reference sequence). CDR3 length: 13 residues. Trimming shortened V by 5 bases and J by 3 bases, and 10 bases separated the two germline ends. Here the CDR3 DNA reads TGTGCCAGCAGTCTTCAGAGGCACACTGAAGCTTTCTTT. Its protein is CASSLQRHTEAFF.

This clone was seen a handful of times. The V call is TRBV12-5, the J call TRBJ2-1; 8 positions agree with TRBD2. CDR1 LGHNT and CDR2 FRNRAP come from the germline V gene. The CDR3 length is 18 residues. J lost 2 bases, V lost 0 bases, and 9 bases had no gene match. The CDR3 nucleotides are TGTGCTAGTGGTTTGGTAGGGCGGCGGGGGGCCCCCTACAATGAGCAGTTCTTC. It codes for CASGLVGRRGAPYNEQFF.

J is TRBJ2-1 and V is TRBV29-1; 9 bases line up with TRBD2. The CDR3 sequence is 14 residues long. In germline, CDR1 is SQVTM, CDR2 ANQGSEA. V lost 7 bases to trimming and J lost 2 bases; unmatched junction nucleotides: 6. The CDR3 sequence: CSAGGGGAYNEQFF. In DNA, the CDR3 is TGCAGCGCCGGGGGCGGGGGGGCCTACAATGAGCAGTTCTTC.

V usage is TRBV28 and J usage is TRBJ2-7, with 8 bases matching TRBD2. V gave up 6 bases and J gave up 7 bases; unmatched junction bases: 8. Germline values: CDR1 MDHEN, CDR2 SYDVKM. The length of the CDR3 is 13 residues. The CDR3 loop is CASSPGGMREQYF. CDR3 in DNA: TGTGCCAGCAGCCCGGGGGGGATGCGGGAGCAGTACTTC.

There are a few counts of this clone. CDR3 sequence: CASRLQGSGTQYF. The CDR3 coding sequence is TGTGCCAGCAGGCTCCAGGGATCGGGTACGCAGTATTTT. V and J are TRBV6-6 and TRBJ2-3, with D perhaps TRBD1 (5 bases). Trimming cost V 6 bases and J 8 bases, with 15 bases left between them. Germline CDR1 MNHNY, CDR2 SVGAGI (reference sequence). CDR3 length equals 13 residues.

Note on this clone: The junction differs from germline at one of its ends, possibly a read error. In DNA, the CDR3 is TGTGCTAGCAGCTTAGGAGTAGTCAGGGGTGAGACCCAGTACTTC. Its protein is CASSLGVVRGETQYF. This chain uses TRBV7-7 with TRBJ2-5, with D maybe TRBD1 (6 bases). CDR3 size: 15 residues. Germline CDR1 SSHAT, CDR2 FNYEAQ (reference sequence).

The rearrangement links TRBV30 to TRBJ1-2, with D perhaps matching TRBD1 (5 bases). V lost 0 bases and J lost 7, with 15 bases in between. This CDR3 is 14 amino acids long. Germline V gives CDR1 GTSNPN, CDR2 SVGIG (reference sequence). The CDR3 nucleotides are TGTGCCTGGAGTGTACTGGGGCGCGGTACTGGCTACACCTTC. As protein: CAWSVLGRGTGYTF.

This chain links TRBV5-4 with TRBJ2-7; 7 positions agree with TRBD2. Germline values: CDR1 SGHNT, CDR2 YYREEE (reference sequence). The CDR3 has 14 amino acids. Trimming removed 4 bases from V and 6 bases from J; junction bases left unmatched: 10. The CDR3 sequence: CASSPRTSSIEQYF. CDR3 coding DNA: TGTGCCAGCAGCCCCAGGACTAGTTCGATCGAGCAGTACTTC.

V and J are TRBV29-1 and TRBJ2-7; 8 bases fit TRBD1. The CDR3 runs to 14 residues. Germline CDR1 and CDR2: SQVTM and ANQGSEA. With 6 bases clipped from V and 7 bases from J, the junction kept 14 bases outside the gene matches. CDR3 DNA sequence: TGCAGCGTACAGGGGGACAGGCCCTGGTTGGAGCAGTACTTC. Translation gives CSVQGDRPWLEQYF.

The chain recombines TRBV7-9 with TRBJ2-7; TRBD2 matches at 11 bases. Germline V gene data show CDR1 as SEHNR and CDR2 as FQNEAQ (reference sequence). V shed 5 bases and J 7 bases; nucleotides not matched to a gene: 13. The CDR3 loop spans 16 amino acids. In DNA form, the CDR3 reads TGTGCCAGCAGCCTCGGTAGCGGGGGGGCCTTGAAAGAGCAGTACTTC. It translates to CASSLGSGGALKEQYF.

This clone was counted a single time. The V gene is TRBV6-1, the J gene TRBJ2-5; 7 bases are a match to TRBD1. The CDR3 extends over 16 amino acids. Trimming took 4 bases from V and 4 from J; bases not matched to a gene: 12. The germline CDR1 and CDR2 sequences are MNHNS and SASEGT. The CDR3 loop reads CASSARTTGLSETQYF. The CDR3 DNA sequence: TGTGCCAGCAGTGCCCGTACGACAGGGCTATCAGAGACCCAGTACTTC.